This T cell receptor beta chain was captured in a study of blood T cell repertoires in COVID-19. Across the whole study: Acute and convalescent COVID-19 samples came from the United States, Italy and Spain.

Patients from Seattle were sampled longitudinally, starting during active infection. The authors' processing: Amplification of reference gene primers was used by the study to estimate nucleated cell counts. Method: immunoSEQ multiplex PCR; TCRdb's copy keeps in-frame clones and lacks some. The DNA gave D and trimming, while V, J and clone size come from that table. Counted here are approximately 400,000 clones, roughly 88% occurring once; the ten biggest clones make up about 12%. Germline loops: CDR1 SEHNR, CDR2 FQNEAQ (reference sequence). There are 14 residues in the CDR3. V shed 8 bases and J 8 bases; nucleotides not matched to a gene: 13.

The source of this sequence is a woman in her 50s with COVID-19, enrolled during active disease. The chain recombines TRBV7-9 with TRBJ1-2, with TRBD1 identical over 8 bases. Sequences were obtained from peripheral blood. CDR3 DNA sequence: TGTGCCAGCGGAAACGAGGGACAGGATATCGGCTACACCTTC. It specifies CASGNEGQDIGYTF.